This T cell receptor beta chain was identified during a study of T cells after yellow fever vaccination. TCRdb reprocessed the 5' RACE reads with MiXCR, giving one entry per CDR3 protein. The data show hundreds of thousands of distinct CDR3 sequences, about 12% seen once. The table lists this clonotype with a few counts. CDR3 length: 13 amino acids. V dropped 5 bases and J dropped 1 base, with 9 bases sitting between them. The V gene's germline CDR1 is GTSNPN and CDR2 SVGIG (reference sequence). Here the sequenced sample was PBMCs, taken on the day of the yellow fever booster vaccination. This sequence was found in a man aged 25 to 40 who received the YFV17D yellow fever vaccine. This chain uses TRBV30 with TRBJ2-4; D is uncertain. Written as DNA, the CDR3 is TGTGCCTGGCGAAAAGGGGCCAAAAACATTCAGTACTTC. It codes for CAWRKGAKNIQYF.